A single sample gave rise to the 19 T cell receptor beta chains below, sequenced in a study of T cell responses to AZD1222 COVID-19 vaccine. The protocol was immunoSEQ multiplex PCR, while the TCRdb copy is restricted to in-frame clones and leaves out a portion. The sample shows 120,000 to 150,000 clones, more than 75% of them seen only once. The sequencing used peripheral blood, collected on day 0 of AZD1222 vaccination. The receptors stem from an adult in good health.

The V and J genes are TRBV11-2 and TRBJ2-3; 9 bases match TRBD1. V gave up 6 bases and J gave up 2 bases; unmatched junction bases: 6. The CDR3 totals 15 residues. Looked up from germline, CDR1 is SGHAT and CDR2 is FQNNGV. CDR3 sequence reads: CASRTRTGVTDTQYF. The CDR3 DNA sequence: TGTGCCAGCAGGACCCGGACAGGGGTCACAGATACGCAGTATTTT.

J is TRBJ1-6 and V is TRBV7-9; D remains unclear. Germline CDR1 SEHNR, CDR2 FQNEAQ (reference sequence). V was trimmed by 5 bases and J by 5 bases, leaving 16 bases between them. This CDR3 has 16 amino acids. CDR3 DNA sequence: TGTGCCAGCAGCCAAATCGGGGATTTCCATAATTCACCCCTCCACTTT. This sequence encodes CASSQIGDFHNSPLHF.

CDR3 protein: CASTGRKPGEQYF. In DNA form, the CDR3 reads TGTGCCAGCACCGGACGGAAGCCTGGGGAGCAGTACTTC. The chain employs TRBV7-9 and TRBJ2-7, with D unclear. In germline, CDR1 is SEHNR, CDR2 FQNEAQ (reference sequence). With 7 bases removed from V and 7 bases from J, the gap between germline ends came to 17 bases. The CDR3 extends over 13 amino acids.

Written as DNA, the CDR3 is TGTGCCAGCAGCGTCGACAGGGGGAGAGCCGGGGAGCTGTTTTTT. It is translated as CASSVDRGRAGELFF. The V gene is TRBV7-2, the J gene TRBJ2-2, with 9 bases that match TRBD1. Looked up from germline, CDR1 is SGHTA and CDR2 is FQGNSA. V lost 5 bases to trimming and J lost 6 bases; unmatched junction nucleotides: 7. The CDR3 has 15 residues.

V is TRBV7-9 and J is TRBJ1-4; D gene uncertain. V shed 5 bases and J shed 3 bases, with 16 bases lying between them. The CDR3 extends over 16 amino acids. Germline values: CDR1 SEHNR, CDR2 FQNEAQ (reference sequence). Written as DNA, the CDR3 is TGTGCCAGCAGCCCTTCCGCTGGGAATGCTAATGAAAAACTGTTTTTT. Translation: CASSPSAGNANEKLFF.

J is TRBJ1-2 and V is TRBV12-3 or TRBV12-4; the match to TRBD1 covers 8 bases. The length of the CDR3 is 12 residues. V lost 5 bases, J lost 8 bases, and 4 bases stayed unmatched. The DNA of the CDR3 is TGTGCCAGCAGTCCAGGGGGCGGAGGCTACACCTTC. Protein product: CASSPGGGGYTF.

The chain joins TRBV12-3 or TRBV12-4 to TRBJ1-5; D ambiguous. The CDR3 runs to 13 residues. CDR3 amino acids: CAAAPHGNQPQHF. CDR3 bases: TGTGCTGCGGCCCCCCACGGCAATCAGCCCCAGCATTTT.

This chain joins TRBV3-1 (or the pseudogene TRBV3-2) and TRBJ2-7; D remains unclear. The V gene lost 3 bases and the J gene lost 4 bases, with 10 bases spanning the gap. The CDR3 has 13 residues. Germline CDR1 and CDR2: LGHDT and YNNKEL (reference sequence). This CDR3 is CASSHNRPYEQYF. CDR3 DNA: TGTGCCAGCAGCCATAACAGACCATACGAGCAGTACTTC.

CDR3 nucleotides: TGTGCCAGCAGCGTAGATCAGGGGCGAGACTATGGCTACACCTTC. This translates into CASSVDQGRDYGYTF. The chain carries TRBV9 and TRBJ1-2, with D perhaps TRBD1 (6 bases). Trimming took off 0 bases at V and 3 bases at J, with 12 bases between the two ends. CDR1 and CDR2 (germline): SGDLS, YYNGEE. The CDR3 has 15 residues.

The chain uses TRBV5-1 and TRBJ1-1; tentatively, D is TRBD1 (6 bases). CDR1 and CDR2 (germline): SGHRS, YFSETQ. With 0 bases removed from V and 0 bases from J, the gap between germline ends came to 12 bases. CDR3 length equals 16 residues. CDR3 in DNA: TGCGCCAGCAGCTTGGAATTCGGACAGATGAACACTGAAGCTTTCTTT. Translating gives CASSLEFGQMNTEAFF.

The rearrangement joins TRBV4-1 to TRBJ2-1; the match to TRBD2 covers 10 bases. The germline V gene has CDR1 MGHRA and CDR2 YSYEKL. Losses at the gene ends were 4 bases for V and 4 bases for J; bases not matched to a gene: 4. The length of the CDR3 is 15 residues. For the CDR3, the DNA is TGCGCCAGCAGCCCGGGACTAGCGCCTTACAATGAGCAGTTCTTC. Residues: CASSPGLAPYNEQFF.

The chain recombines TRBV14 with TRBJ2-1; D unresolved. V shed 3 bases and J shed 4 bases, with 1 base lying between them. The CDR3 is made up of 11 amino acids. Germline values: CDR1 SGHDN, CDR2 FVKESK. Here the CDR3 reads CASSQYNEQFF. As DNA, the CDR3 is TGTGCCAGCAGCCAGTACAATGAGCAGTTCTTC.

CDR3 residues: CASSVEPSLGTEAFF. DNA for the CDR3: TGTGCCAGCAGCGTAGAGCCGTCTCTGGGCACTGAAGCTTTCTTT. The chain carries TRBV9 and TRBJ1-1; no reliable D call. The CDR3 has 15 amino acids. Looked up from germline, CDR1 is SGDLS and CDR2 is YYNGEE. The ends were cut back, 0 bases at V and 4 bases at J, with 13 bases in the middle.

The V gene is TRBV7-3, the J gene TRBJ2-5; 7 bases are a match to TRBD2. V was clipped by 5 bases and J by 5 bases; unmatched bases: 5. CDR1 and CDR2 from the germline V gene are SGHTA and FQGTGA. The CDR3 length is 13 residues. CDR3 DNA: TGTGCCAGCAGCCCCATGGGGGGGGAGACCCAGTACTTC. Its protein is CASSPMGGETQYF.

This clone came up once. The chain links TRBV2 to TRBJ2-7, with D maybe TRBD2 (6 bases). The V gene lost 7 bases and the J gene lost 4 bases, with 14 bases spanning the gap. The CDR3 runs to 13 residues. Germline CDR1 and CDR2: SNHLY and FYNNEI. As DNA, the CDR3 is TGTGCCAGCATGGAGGGTGCGGCTTACGAGCAGTACTTC. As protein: CASMEGAAYEQYF.

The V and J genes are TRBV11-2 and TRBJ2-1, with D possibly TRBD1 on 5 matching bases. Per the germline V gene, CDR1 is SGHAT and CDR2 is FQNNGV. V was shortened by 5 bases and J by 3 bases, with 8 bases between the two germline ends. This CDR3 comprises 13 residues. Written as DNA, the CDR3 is TGTGCCAGCAGCCAGGGTTACTACAATGAGCAGTTCTTC. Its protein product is CASSQGYYNEQFF.

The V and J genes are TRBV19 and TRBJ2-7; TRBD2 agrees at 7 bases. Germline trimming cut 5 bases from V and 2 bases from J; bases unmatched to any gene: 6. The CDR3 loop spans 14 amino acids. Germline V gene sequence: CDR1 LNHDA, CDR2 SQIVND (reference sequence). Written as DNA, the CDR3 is TGTGCCAGTAGTGTAACTAGCGATACCTACGAGCAGTACTTC. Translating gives CASSVTSDTYEQYF.

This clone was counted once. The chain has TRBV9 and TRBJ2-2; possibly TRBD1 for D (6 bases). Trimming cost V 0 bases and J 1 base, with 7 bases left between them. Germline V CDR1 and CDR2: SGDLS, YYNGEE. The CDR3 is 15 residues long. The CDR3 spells CASSVGTVNTGELFF. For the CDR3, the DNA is TGTGCCAGCAGCGTAGGGACAGTGAACACCGGGGAGCTGTTTTTT.

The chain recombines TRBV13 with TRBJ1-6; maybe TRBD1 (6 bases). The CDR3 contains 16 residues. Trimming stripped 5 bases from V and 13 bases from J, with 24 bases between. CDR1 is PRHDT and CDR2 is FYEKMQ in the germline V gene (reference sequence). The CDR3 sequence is CASSLTQGKKSGPLHF. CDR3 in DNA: TGTGCCAGCAGCCTGACGCAGGGGAAAAAGTCCGGGCCCCTCCACTTT.